This TCR beta chain was sequenced in a study of PD-1 blockade in classical Hodgkin lymphoma. Notes on the study in general: Possible causes of repertoire differences, disease activity or prior therapy, remain undefined. By C4D1, CD4+ diversity increased significantly, especially in complete responders.

Profiling relied on immunoSEQ multiplex PCR, and the TCRdb table lists in-frame clones only, not all of them. The repertoire holds 15,000 to 20,000 clones, with around 75% as singletons. Comments on this clone: Its cognate antigen is unknown.

Relapse after autologous stem cell transplantation occurred in every patient, and brentuximab vedotin exposure varied. The source material was peripheral blood mononuclear cells (PBMCs), sampled at baseline. The TCR sequence derives from a human donor with classical Hodgkin lymphoma.

CDR3 DNA sequence: TGCAGCGTTGAGGCGGGAGGGCCCCTGGGGGTAAATGAGCAGTTCTTC. Translation gives CSVEAGGPLGVNEQFF. This chain links TRBV29-1 with TRBJ2-1; 9 bases map to TRBD2. The CDR3 runs 16 residues. In germline, CDR1 is SQVTM, CDR2 ANQGSEA. Germline trimming cut 3 bases from V and 7 bases from J; bases unmatched to any gene: 13.